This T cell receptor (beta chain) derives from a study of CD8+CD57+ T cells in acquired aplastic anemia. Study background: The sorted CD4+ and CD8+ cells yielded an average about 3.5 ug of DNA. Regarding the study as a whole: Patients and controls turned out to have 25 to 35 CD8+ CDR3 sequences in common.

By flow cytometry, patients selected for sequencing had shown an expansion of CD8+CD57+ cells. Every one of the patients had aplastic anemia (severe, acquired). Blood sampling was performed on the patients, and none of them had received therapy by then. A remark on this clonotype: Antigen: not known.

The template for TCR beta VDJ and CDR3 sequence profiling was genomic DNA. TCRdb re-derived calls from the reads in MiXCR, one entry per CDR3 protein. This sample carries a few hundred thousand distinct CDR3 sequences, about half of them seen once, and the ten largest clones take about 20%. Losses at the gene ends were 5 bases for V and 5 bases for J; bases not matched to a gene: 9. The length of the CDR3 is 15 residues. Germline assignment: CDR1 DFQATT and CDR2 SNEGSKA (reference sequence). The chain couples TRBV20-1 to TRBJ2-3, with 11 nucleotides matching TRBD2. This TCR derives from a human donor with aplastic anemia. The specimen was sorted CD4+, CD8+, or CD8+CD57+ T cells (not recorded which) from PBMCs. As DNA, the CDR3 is TGCAGTGCTCCACCGGCTAGCGGGGGGTTAGATACGCAGTATTTT. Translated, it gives CSAPPASGGLDTQYF.